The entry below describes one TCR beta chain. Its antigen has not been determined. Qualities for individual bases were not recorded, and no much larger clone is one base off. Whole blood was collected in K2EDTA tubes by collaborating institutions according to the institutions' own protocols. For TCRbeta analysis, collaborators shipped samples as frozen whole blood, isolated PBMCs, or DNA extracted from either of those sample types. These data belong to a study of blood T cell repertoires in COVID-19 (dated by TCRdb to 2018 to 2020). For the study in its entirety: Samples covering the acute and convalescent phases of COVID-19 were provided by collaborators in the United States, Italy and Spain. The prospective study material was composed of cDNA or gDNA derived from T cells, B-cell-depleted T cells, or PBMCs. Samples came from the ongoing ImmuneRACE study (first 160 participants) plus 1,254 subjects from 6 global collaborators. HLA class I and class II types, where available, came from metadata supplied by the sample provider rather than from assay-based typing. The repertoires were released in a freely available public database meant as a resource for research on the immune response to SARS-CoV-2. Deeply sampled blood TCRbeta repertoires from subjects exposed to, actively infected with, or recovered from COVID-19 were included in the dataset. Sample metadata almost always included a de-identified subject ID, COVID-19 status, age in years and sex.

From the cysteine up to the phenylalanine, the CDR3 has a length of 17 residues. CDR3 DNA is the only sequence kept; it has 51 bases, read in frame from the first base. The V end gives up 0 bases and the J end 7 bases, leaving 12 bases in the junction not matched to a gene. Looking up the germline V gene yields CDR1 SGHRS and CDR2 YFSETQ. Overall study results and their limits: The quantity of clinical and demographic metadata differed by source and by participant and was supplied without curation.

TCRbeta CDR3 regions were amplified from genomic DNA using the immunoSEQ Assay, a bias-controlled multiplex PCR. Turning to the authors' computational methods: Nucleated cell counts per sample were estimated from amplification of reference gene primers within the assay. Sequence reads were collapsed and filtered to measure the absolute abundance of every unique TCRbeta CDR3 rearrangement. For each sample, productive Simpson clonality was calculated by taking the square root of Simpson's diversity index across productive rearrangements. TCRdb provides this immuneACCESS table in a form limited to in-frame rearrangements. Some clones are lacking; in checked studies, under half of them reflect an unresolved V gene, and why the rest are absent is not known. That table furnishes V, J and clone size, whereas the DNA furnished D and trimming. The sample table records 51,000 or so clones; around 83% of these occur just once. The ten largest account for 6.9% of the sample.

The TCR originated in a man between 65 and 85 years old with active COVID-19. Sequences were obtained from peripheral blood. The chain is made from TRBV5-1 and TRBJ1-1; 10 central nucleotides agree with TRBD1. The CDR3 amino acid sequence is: CASSLAGAGQGIGEAFF. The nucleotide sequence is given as TGCGCCAGCAGCTTGGCCGGGGCGGGACAGGGGATTGGTGAAGCTTTCTTT.